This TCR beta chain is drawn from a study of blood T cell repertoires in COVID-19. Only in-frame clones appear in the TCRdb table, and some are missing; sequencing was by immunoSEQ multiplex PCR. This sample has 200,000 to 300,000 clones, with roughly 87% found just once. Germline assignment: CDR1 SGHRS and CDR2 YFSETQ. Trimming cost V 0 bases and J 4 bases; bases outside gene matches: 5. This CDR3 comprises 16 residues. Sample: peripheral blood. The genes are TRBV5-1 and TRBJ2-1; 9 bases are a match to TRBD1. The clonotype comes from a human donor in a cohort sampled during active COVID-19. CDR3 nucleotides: TGCGCCAGCAGCTTGGACAGGGGGCAAGGGTACAATGAGCAGTTCTTC. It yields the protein CASSLDRGQGYNEQFF.